This T cell receptor (beta chain) is drawn from a study of shared clonotypes between healthy human individuals. Study-wide background: Three CD4 naive, three CD4 memory, two CD8 naive and one CD8 memory plate were used per donor. Overall study findings and caveats: Larger richness was generally estimated for naive than memory subsets.

Produced via immunoSEQ multiplex PCR; TCRdb's table is partial and in-frame only. Among 2,100,000 or so clones listed, around 95% were seen once. Naive CD45RA+ and memory CD45RA-negative subsets were split from CD4+ cells. Of note for this clone: The antigen is unknown.

The sample was naive CD4+ T cells sorted from blood. Subset noted: CD45RA+ positively selected. The receptor was derived from a man in his late teens or twenties in good health.

CDR3 in amino acids: CASSQRLAGGGGEQFF. CDR3 nucleotides: TGTGCCAGCAGCCAGAGACTAGCGGGAGGCGGAGGTGAGCAGTTCTTC. The genes are TRBV11-2 and TRBJ2-1, with 13 bases matching TRBD2. This CDR3 region has 16 residues. The V and J ends lost 5 bases and 9 bases, in that order; junction bases with no gene match: 10. Looked up from germline, CDR1 is SGHAT and CDR2 is FQNNGV.